The rows below give T cell receptor beta chains drawn from one sample of a study of cytomegalovirus exposure and HLA in healthy donors. Profiling relied on immunoSEQ multiplex PCR, and the TCRdb table lists in-frame clones only, not all of them. The repertoire includes approximately 100,000 clones, about 90% of them detected once, and around 6% sits in the top ten. Sequencing input: PBMCs. Source of these receptors: a man between 18 and 35 years old in good health and CMV-seropositive. The conserved cysteine and the conserved F or W are not part of the CDR3 here. Expanded clones are given a class, and other clones once, few, many or no size at all.

size	J	V	CDR3
NA	TRBJ1-5	TRBV2	ASSEGQSFSNQPQH
NA	TRBJ1-1	TRBV19	ASSIDQVNTEAF
NA	TRBJ2-1	TRBV5-4	ASSLVSGRDNEQF
NA	TRBJ1-3	TRBV6-4	ASSDSTDRAGNTIY
NA	TRBJ2-2	TRBV7-8	ASSGSGGAPGELF
NA	TRBJ1-3	TRBV7-3	ASSPGQEKTGNTIY
once	TRBJ2-1	TRBV27	ASSQTRGYNEQF
once	TRBJ2-5	TRBV6-5	ASSYSSRLADETQY
NA	TRBJ2-1	TRBV11-2	ASNLGLAGYNEQF
NA	TRBJ2-3	TRBV6-5	ASKLGTFTDTQY
many	TRBJ2-7	TRBV18	ASSRAGYPTYEQY
NA	TRBJ1-1	TRBV2	ASSVEDLNTEAF
NA	TRBJ1-1	TRBV5-6	ASSLKESMNTEAF
NA	TRBJ1-4	TRBV10-3	AISDRGNEKLF
NA	TRBJ2-5	TRBV5-1	ASSFQGLQETQY
NA	TRBJ2-2	TRBV6-6	ASRTTSGRDAGELF